These T cell receptor beta chains were read from a single sample in a study of regulatory T cells in long-lasting Graves disease. In TCRdb, the multiplex PCR reads were re-called with MiXCR into one record per CDR3 protein. The data show roughly 500,000 distinct CDR3 sequences, 11% to 15% seen once. Separately, the same data were catalogued under a study of T cells in Graves' hyperthyroidism and ophthalmopathy.

The source material was peripheral blood mononuclear cells (PBMCs), sampled at new diagnosis, from a patient treated with antithyroid drugs. All receptors come from a woman aged 45-65 years with Graves disease. The CDR3 runs from the conserved cysteine through the conserved F or W. Each record gives: CDR3 DNA, CDR3 protein, D gene, clone size, J gene, V gene. A D gene is named only where the DNA matches it firmly. Clone sizes are given selectively: once, few, many, or a class where the clone is expanded.

CDR3nt: TGTGCCAGCAGCCCGGGGTTCACAACGAACACCGGGGAGCTGTTTTTT
CDR3aa: CASSPGFTTNTGELFF
d_gene: -
abundance: many
j_gene: TRBJ2-2
v_gene: TRBV11-1

CDR3nt: TGTGCCAGCAGTGATTATAGAGGGGGGGCGATGAACACTGAAGCTTTCTTT
CDR3aa: CASSDYRGGAMNTEAFF
d_gene: -
abundance: many
j_gene: TRBJ1-1
v_gene: TRBV6-1

CDR3nt: TGCAGTGCTAGAAAACAGGGGGCCTCTTACGAGCAGTACTTC
CDR3aa: CSARKQGASYEQYF
d_gene: TRBD1
abundance: many
j_gene: TRBJ2-7
v_gene: TRBV20-1

CDR3nt: TGTGCCAGCAGTTACTCGGCGACTAGCGGGAGACCCGTGGGGGAGCAGTACTTC
CDR3aa: CASSYSATSGRPVGEQYF
d_gene: TRBD2
abundance: many
j_gene: TRBJ2-7
v_gene: TRBV6-2/TRBV6-3

CDR3nt: TGCAGTGCTAGGACCCCAAACGACGGCGGGGAGACCCAGTACTTC
CDR3aa: CSARTPNDGGETQYF
d_gene: -
abundance: many
j_gene: TRBJ2-5
v_gene: TRBV20-1

CDR3nt: TGCGCCAGCAGCCCAGACGGCAGTAATGAAAAACTGTTTTTT
CDR3aa: CASSPDGSNEKLFF
d_gene: -
abundance: many
j_gene: TRBJ1-4
v_gene: TRBV5-1

CDR3nt: TGTGCCAGCAGCCAAGATGCAGCGGGGACCTACAATGAGCAGTTCTTC
CDR3aa: CASSQDAAGTYNEQFF
d_gene: TRBD2
abundance: few
j_gene: TRBJ2-1
v_gene: TRBV3-1

CDR3nt: TGCAGTGCTCGACTAAGCGGGACACTCTCCTACGAGCAGTACTTC
CDR3aa: CSARLSGTLSYEQYF
d_gene: -
abundance: -
j_gene: TRBJ2-7
v_gene: TRBV20-1

CDR3nt: TGTGCCAGCAGTTACCCCGCCGGGGTGGGGGAGAACACCGGGGAGCTGTTTTTT
CDR3aa: CASSYPAGVGENTGELFF
d_gene: -
abundance: -
j_gene: TRBJ2-2
v_gene: TRBV6-5

CDR3nt: TGTGCCAGCAGCCAAGACCACGACCAAAGACGTCAAGAGACCCAGTACTTC
CDR3aa: CASSQDHDQRRQETQYF
d_gene: -
abundance: few
j_gene: TRBJ2-5
v_gene: TRBV3-1

CDR3nt: TGCGCCAGCCAGTTTCCGGACACCTACCAAGAGACCCAGTACTTC
CDR3aa: CASQFPDTYQETQYF
d_gene: -
abundance: -
j_gene: TRBJ2-5
v_gene: TRBV5-1

CDR3nt: TGTGCCAGCAGTTACTCGGTGGGCGCGGGAGGCTACACCTTC
CDR3aa: CASSYSVGAGGYTF
d_gene: -
abundance: -
j_gene: TRBJ1-2
v_gene: TRBV6-5

CDR3nt: TGCGCCAGCAGCCAAGGGGACTATCAGCAGTTCTTC
CDR3aa: CASSQGDYQQFF
d_gene: TRBD2
abundance: few
j_gene: TRBJ2-1
v_gene: TRBV4-1

CDR3nt: TGTGCCAGCAGCGCGAACTTGAACACTGAAGCTTTCTTT
CDR3aa: CASSANLNTEAFF
d_gene: -
abundance: many
j_gene: TRBJ1-1
v_gene: TRBV13

CDR3nt: TGCGCCAGCAGCTGGGACCTCCCGAAGGACACTGAAGCTTTCTTT
CDR3aa: CASSWDLPKDTEAFF
d_gene: -
abundance: -
j_gene: TRBJ1-1
v_gene: TRBV5-1

CDR3nt: TGTGCCAGCAGCTCCCATCTCTCCTCCCCCAACTATGGCTACACCTTC
CDR3aa: CASSSHLSSPNYGYTF
d_gene: -
abundance: many
j_gene: TRBJ1-2
v_gene: TRBV13

CDR3nt: TGTGCCACCAGTGTAGGGGGGAATACTGAAGCTTTCTTT
CDR3aa: CATSVGGNTEAFF
d_gene: -
abundance: many
j_gene: TRBJ1-1
v_gene: TRBV24-1

CDR3nt: TGTGCCAGCAGCCGGGTGATTTCGGGAGCTCCTTATGAGCAGTTCTTC
CDR3aa: CASSRVISGAPYEQFF
d_gene: -
abundance: few
j_gene: TRBJ2-1
v_gene: TRBV6-2/TRBV6-3

CDR3nt: TGTGCCAGCAGCTTCGGGGGTTCCTACGAGCAGTACTTC
CDR3aa: CASSFGGSYEQYF
d_gene: -
abundance: many
j_gene: TRBJ2-7
v_gene: TRBV28

CDR3nt: TGTGCCAGCCCCTCCCTGACACTCACAGATACGCAGTATTTT
CDR3aa: CASPSLTLTDTQYF
d_gene: -
abundance: many
j_gene: TRBJ2-3
v_gene: TRBV5-8

CDR3nt: TGCGCCAGCAGCCAAGTTCTAGCGGAGGGTTACAATGAGCAGTTCTTC
CDR3aa: CASSQVLAEGYNEQFF
d_gene: TRBD2
abundance: few
j_gene: TRBJ2-1
v_gene: TRBV5-1

CDR3nt: TGTGCCAGCAGCCCCGCTGGGGCATCTCACTCCTACAATGAGCAGTTCTTC
CDR3aa: CASSPAGASHSYNEQFF
d_gene: -
abundance: -
j_gene: TRBJ2-1
v_gene: TRBV5-6

CDR3nt: TGCGCCAGCAGCTTGGCCCAGCGGGAGCCCTCTGGGGCCAACGTCCTGACTTTC
CDR3aa: CASSLAQREPSGANVLTF
d_gene: TRBD2
abundance: few
j_gene: TRBJ2-6
v_gene: TRBV5-1

CDR3nt: TGTGCCAGCAGCTTAGCATTGGAGACAGGGGGCTACAATGAGCAGTTCTTC
CDR3aa: CASSLALETGGYNEQFF
d_gene: TRBD1
abundance: many
j_gene: TRBJ2-1
v_gene: TRBV11-2

CDR3nt: TGTGCCAGCACCCTGCTAGGAACCGGGGAGCTGTTTTTT
CDR3aa: CASTLLGTGELFF
d_gene: -
abundance: many
j_gene: TRBJ2-2
v_gene: TRBV3-1

CDR3nt: TGTGCCAGCAGTTTGCTAGCGGGAGGGACCGGGGAGCTGTTTTTT
CDR3aa: CASSLLAGGTGELFF
d_gene: TRBD2
abundance: many
j_gene: TRBJ2-2
v_gene: TRBV28

CDR3nt: TGCGCCAGCAGCCAAGTCCTGGGGACAGACATGAATGGAGCTTTCTTT
CDR3aa: CASSQVLGTDMNGAFF
d_gene: TRBD1
abundance: few
j_gene: TRBJ1-1
v_gene: TRBV4-1

CDR3nt: TGTGCCAGCAGCTCAAACAGGGCCGCCTACGAGCAGTACTTC
CDR3aa: CASSSNRAAYEQYF
d_gene: -
abundance: few
j_gene: TRBJ2-7
v_gene: TRBV7-2

CDR3nt: TGTGCCAGCAGTTTAGCGGGAGTGGACTACAATGAGCAGTTCTTC
CDR3aa: CASSLAGVDYNEQFF
d_gene: TRBD2
abundance: many
j_gene: TRBJ2-1
v_gene: TRBV28

CDR3nt: TGTGCCATCAGTGGGGCCGCAAACGAGCAGTACTTC
CDR3aa: CAISGAANEQYF
d_gene: -
abundance: many
j_gene: TRBJ2-7
v_gene: TRBV10-3

CDR3nt: TGTGCCAGCAGCTTAGCGACAGGGTTAAGGTCCTACGAGCAGTACTTC
CDR3aa: CASSLATGLRSYEQYF
d_gene: TRBD1
abundance: few
j_gene: TRBJ2-7
v_gene: TRBV7-2

CDR3nt: TGTGCCAGCAGTTCCACCGTCCGGACTAGTCAAGAGACCCAGTACTTC
CDR3aa: CASSSTVRTSQETQYF
d_gene: TRBD2
abundance: few
j_gene: TRBJ2-5
v_gene: TRBV28

CDR3nt: TGTGCCAGCAGTTTCTCCGAGCACCGGCCCTATGGCTACACCTTC
CDR3aa: CASSFSEHRPYGYTF
d_gene: -
abundance: many
j_gene: TRBJ1-2
v_gene: TRBV12-3/TRBV12-4

CDR3nt: TGTGCCAGCAGTGAAGGGGATAGCGGGACCTACTTC
CDR3aa: CASSEGDSGTYF
d_gene: TRBD2
abundance: few
j_gene: TRBJ2-7
v_gene: TRBV2

CDR3nt: TGTGCCAGCAGCCGCCGGAAGGTGCGCGGGAGGTTCGGGGAGCTGTTTTTT
CDR3aa: CASSRRKVRGRFGELFF
d_gene: TRBD2
abundance: few
j_gene: TRBJ2-2
v_gene: TRBV28

CDR3nt: TGCAGTGCTGCCGATCTAGCGGGAGTTCACAATGAGCAGTTCTTC
CDR3aa: CSAADLAGVHNEQFF
d_gene: TRBD2
abundance: many
j_gene: TRBJ2-1
v_gene: TRBV20-1

CDR3nt: TGCAGCGTTGACAGGGGGTCAGGCACTGAAGCTTTCTTT
CDR3aa: CSVDRGSGTEAFF
d_gene: TRBD1
abundance: -
j_gene: TRBJ1-1
v_gene: TRBV29-1

CDR3nt: TGCAGCGTTGTCCCTAGCGGGAAAGACAATGAGCAGTTCTTC
CDR3aa: CSVVPSGKDNEQFF
d_gene: TRBD2
abundance: -
j_gene: TRBJ2-1
v_gene: TRBV29-1

CDR3nt: TGCGCCAGCAGCTTGGAAGGGAGGGCGGGTGAAAAACTGTTTTTT
CDR3aa: CASSLEGRAGEKLFF
d_gene: -
abundance: -
j_gene: TRBJ1-4
v_gene: TRBV5-1

CDR3nt: TGTGCCAGCAGCCCTCGACAGGCGTACTCCTACGAGCAGTACTTC
CDR3aa: CASSPRQAYSYEQYF
d_gene: -
abundance: few
j_gene: TRBJ2-7
v_gene: TRBV9

CDR3nt: TGTGCCAGCAGTGATACAGGGCATCTAAGCTCCTATAATTCACCCCTCCACTTT
CDR3aa: CASSDTGHLSSYNSPLHF
d_gene: -
abundance: many
j_gene: TRBJ1-6
v_gene: TRBV6-1

CDR3nt: TGCGCCAGCAGCGAAATAGCGGGAGTTACCGGGGAGCTGTTTTTT
CDR3aa: CASSEIAGVTGELFF
d_gene: TRBD2
abundance: -
j_gene: TRBJ2-2
v_gene: TRBV5-1

CDR3nt: TGTGCCAGCAGTGACCGCTGGGAGGTTTGGGGTACAGATACGCAGTATTTT
CDR3aa: CASSDRWEVWGTDTQYF
d_gene: -
abundance: few
j_gene: TRBJ2-3
v_gene: TRBV6-2/TRBV6-3

CDR3nt: TGTGCCAGCAGTGAGTCCGGAGGGGGACTAGCGGGAGACACCGGGGAGCTGTTTTTT
CDR3aa: CASSESGGGLAGDTGELFF
d_gene: TRBD2
abundance: few
j_gene: TRBJ2-2
v_gene: TRBV2

CDR3nt: TGTGCCAGCAGCACAGACCTTTCTCGGAACACCATATATTTT
CDR3aa: CASSTDLSRNTIYF
d_gene: -
abundance: -
j_gene: TRBJ1-3
v_gene: TRBV9

CDR3nt: TGTGCCAGCACGGTGGGATCAACCGATGAGCAGTTCTTC
CDR3aa: CASTVGSTDEQFF
d_gene: -
abundance: -
j_gene: TRBJ2-1
v_gene: TRBV28

CDR3nt: TGCAGTGCTAGAGAGGGGGCAGATACGCAGTATTTT
CDR3aa: CSAREGADTQYF
d_gene: -
abundance: many
j_gene: TRBJ2-3
v_gene: TRBV20-1

CDR3nt: TGTGCCAGCCGCCTCCCTGATAGACAGCGGGCAAACACCGGGGAGCTGTTTTTT
CDR3aa: CASRLPDRQRANTGELFF
d_gene: -
abundance: -
j_gene: TRBJ2-2
v_gene: TRBV6-2/TRBV6-3

CDR3nt: TGTGCCAGCAGCTTGGCTTCAACAGGGAACACTGAAGCTTTCTTT
CDR3aa: CASSLASTGNTEAFF
d_gene: -
abundance: many
j_gene: TRBJ1-1
v_gene: TRBV7-6

CDR3nt: TGTGCCAGCAGGACCGGGGGGACAGGGTTATACAATGAGCAGTTCTTC
CDR3aa: CASRTGGTGLYNEQFF
d_gene: TRBD1
abundance: many
j_gene: TRBJ2-1
v_gene: TRBV7-2

CDR3nt: TGTGCCACCAGCAGAAGAGGGGGCTGGGGGGGACAGTCGACCTACGAGCAGTACTTC
CDR3aa: CATSRRGGWGGQSTYEQYF
d_gene: -
abundance: many
j_gene: TRBJ2-7
v_gene: TRBV15

CDR3nt: TGTGCCAGCAGCCCGGGCTTCGTTAACTATGGCTACACCTTC
CDR3aa: CASSPGFVNYGYTF
d_gene: -
abundance: many
j_gene: TRBJ1-2
v_gene: TRBV11-1

CDR3nt: TGTGCCAGCAGAGCAACTACAGGGGGCCCCGGGGAGCTGTTTTTT
CDR3aa: CASRATTGGPGELFF
d_gene: TRBD1
abundance: many
j_gene: TRBJ2-2
v_gene: TRBV2

CDR3nt: TGTGCCAGCAGTTTAAGCGGTCTTGTGGGAGGGGGCAATCAGCCCCAGCATTTT
CDR3aa: CASSLSGLVGGGNQPQHF
d_gene: -
abundance: -
j_gene: TRBJ1-5
v_gene: TRBV27

CDR3nt: TGTGCCAGCAGCCACCAGGGACACACTTACACAGATACGCAGTATTTT
CDR3aa: CASSHQGHTYTDTQYF
d_gene: -
abundance: -
j_gene: TRBJ2-3
v_gene: TRBV7-2

CDR3nt: TGTGCCAGCTCAGCGGGAGAGGCTGAGACCCAGTACTTC
CDR3aa: CASSAGEAETQYF
d_gene: TRBD2
abundance: -
j_gene: TRBJ2-5
v_gene: TRBV18

CDR3nt: TGCGCCAGCAGCAGGACTTTATCGGTCTATGGCTACACCTTC
CDR3aa: CASSRTLSVYGYTF
d_gene: -
abundance: -
j_gene: TRBJ1-2
v_gene: TRBV5-1

CDR3nt: TGTGCCAGCAGCCAAGAAATGGGGGCGCCCTACGAGCAGTACTTC
CDR3aa: CASSQEMGAPYEQYF
d_gene: -
abundance: -
j_gene: TRBJ2-7
v_gene: TRBV14

CDR3nt: TGCGCCAGCAGCCCTTGGACAGATACCCAAGCCAAAAACATTCAGTACTTC
CDR3aa: CASSPWTDTQAKNIQYF
d_gene: -
abundance: -
j_gene: TRBJ2-4
v_gene: TRBV4-3